Listed here are 2 T cell receptor beta chains from one sample, sequenced in a study of blood T cells in healthy people across ages. Alongside a J-beta primer mix, a sample-barcoded 5' primer served in a second PCR lasting about 7 to 11 cycles. MiXCR, run by TCRdb on the 5' RACE reads, gives a single entry per CDR3 protein. The sample yields some 1.6 million distinct CDR3 sequences, about 31% seen once. The sample comprised blood. The origin of the receptors is a woman aged 25 to 39 in good health.

This clonotype has more than one count but fewer than ten. This chain connects TRBV7-9 to TRBJ2-5; TRBD1 aligns across 7 bases. V dropped 4 bases and J dropped 0; count of bases not matched to a gene: 5. Germline CDR1 is SEHNR and CDR2 is FQNEAQ (reference sequence). The length of the CDR3 is 15 residues. CDR3 in amino acids: CASSSRDSHQETQYF. CDR3 in DNA: TGTGCCAGCAGCTCAAGGGACAGCCACCAAGAGACCCAGTACTTC.

This clonotype was found a few times. This chain uses TRBV6-1 with TRBJ1-2, with 7 bases lining up with TRBD1. Germline V gene data show CDR1 as MNHNS and CDR2 as SASEGT. This CDR3 has 15 residues. J was trimmed by 7 bases and V by 3 bases; bases with no gene match: 11. The CDR3: CASSERSQGDFGYTF. The CDR3 nucleotides are TGTGCCAGCAGTGAGCGGTCCCAGGGGGACTTTGGCTACACCTTC.